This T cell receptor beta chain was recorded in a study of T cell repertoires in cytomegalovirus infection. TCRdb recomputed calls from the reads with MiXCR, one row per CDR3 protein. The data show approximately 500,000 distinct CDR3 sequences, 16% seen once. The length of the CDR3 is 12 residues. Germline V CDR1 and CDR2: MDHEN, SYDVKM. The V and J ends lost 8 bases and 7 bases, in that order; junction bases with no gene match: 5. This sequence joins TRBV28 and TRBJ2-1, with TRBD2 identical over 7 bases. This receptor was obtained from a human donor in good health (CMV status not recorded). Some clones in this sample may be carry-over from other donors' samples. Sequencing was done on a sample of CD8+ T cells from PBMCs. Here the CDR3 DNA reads TGTGCCAGCGGGAGGGTGTCAAATGAGCAGTTCTTC. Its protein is CASGRVSNEQFF.